Following are 27 T cell receptor beta chains from one sample sequenced in a study of monozygotic twins with inflammatory bowel disease (dated by TCRdb to the late 2010s). Libraries were constructed by 5' RACE. TCRdb names Illumina HiSeq 2500 as the instrument used. Each entry corresponds to one CDR3 protein sequence from reads that TCRdb reprocessed, and DNA is not given. The sample's clone listing holds approximately 400,000 distinct CDR3 sequences. Of the sample, just over 2.5% is held by the ten largest clones. Sequenced: blood. Receptor source: a human donor with ulcerative colitis or Crohn's disease, or a healthy co-twin of an affected twin (not recorded which).

The chain employs TRBV15 and TRBJ2-3; TCRdb's assignment of TRBD2 cannot be checked, as there is no DNA. The CDR3 is 14 residues long. Looked up from germline, CDR1 is LNHNV and CDR2 is YYDKDF (reference sequence). CDR3 protein: CATTPSGGTDTQYF.

V usage is TRBV7-3 and J usage is TRBJ2-7; without DNA, the TCRdb call of TRBD1 cannot be checked. Per the germline V gene, CDR1 is SGHTA and CDR2 is FQGTGA. CDR3 size: 13 residues. CDR3 loop: CASSDGQVGEQYF.

The rearrangement uses TRBV29-1 and TRBJ2-7; the TCRdb call, TRBD1, lacks DNA for checking. This CDR3 has 12 amino acids. Germline V gene lookup returns CDR1 SQVTM and CDR2 ANQGSEA. The CDR3 sequence is CSVGWTGTGMLF.

The chain has TRBV7-2 and TRBJ2-1; the D call from TCRdb, TRBD2, cannot be confirmed without DNA. Germline CDR1 and CDR2: SGHTA and FQGNSA. CDR3 size: 12 residues. The chain's CDR3 is CASSLDFHEQFF. The full variable domain, completed using reference TRBV7-2 and TRBJ2-1, is GAGVSQSPSNKVTEKGKDVELRCDPISGHTALYWYRQSLGQGLEFLIYFQGNSAPDKSGLPSDRFSAERTGGSVSTLTIQRTQQEDSAVYLCASSLDFHEQFFGPGTRLTVL.

The chain carries TRBV20-1 and TRBJ2-7; the D call from TCRdb, TRBD1, cannot be confirmed without DNA. Germline V gives CDR1 DFQATT, CDR2 SNEGSKA (reference sequence). The CDR3 has 11 amino acids. The CDR3 here is CSTGVTYEQYF.

The chain joins TRBV13 to TRBJ1-4; TCRdb returns TRBD1, unconfirmable since there is no DNA. Per the germline V gene, CDR1 is PRHDT and CDR2 is FYEKMQ (reference sequence). The CDR3 consists of 16 residues. The CDR3: CASSRRTGAPNEKLFF.

The chain joins TRBV5-1 to TRBJ2-5; TCRdb gives TRBD1 as the D gene, but with no DNA this cannot be confirmed. This CDR3 is built from 15 residues. Germline V gives CDR1 SGHRS, CDR2 YFSETQ. The CDR3 spells CASSPRTGREETQYF.

This sequence joins TRBV7-6 and TRBJ1-1. This CDR3 is 12 amino acids long. Germline V gene data show CDR1 as SGHVS and CDR2 as FNYEAQ. The CDR3 loop is CASSALRKEAFF.

The V call is TRBV5-6, the J call TRBJ2-1; TCRdb gives TRBD1 as the D gene, but with no DNA this cannot be confirmed. The CDR3 has 19 residues. The germline CDR1 and CDR2 sequences are SGHDT and YYEEEE. Here the CDR3 reads CASSLSWNRGSSYYNEQFF.

This chain links TRBV7-8 with TRBJ1-2; TCRdb calls TRBD1, which cannot be checked without DNA. Germline CDR1 SGHVS, CDR2 FQNEAQ. This CDR3 is 12 amino acids long. CDR3: CASSFDRVGYTF.

The chain has TRBV9 and TRBJ1-6; lacking DNA, the TRBD1 call made by TCRdb goes unchecked. The CDR3 is 15 amino acids. CDR1 is SGDLS and CDR2 is YYNGEE in the germline V gene. Here the CDR3 reads CASSPTRVRNSPLHF.

This rearrangement joins TRBV15 to TRBJ1-4. Germline V gene data show CDR1 as LNHNV and CDR2 as YYDKDF (reference sequence). The CDR3 consists of 16 residues. CDR3 region: CATSRLHDATNEKLFF. The whole variable domain, remainder taken from reference TRBV15 and TRBJ1-4, is DAMVIQNPRYQVTQFGKPVTLSCSQTLNHNVMYWYQQKSSQAPKLLFHYYDKDFNNEADTPDNFQSRRPNTSFCFLDIRSPGLGDTAMYLCATSRLHDATNEKLFFGSGTQLSVL.

V gene TRBV28 combines with J gene TRBJ2-7; the TCRdb D gene call, TRBD1, has no DNA to confirm it. The CDR3 extends over 12 amino acids. Germline CDR1 is MDHEN and CDR2 is SYDVKM. The CDR3 reads CASSFARYEQYF.

The rearrangement joins TRBV7-9 to TRBJ1-2; TCRdb proposes TRBD1, but this gene call is untestable without DNA. CDR3 size: 15 residues. Germline CDR1 and CDR2: SEHNR and FQNEAQ (reference sequence). CDR3 in amino acids: CASSPGQPVFHGYTF.

CDR3 loop: CASSFGAGGSPYEQYF. The rearrangement joins TRBV12-3 or TRBV12-4 to TRBJ2-7; without DNA, the TCRdb call of TRBD1 cannot be checked. This CDR3 region has 16 residues.

The chain links TRBV19 to TRBJ2-2; the TCRdb call, TRBD1, lacks DNA for checking. CDR3 length equals 13 residues. Germline CDR1 is LNHDA and CDR2 is SQIVND (reference sequence). CDR3 residues: CASRQGYTGELFF.

This rearrangement joins TRBV7-2 to TRBJ2-5; TCRdb proposes TRBD2, but this gene call is untestable without DNA. The CDR3 contains 12 residues. Germline V lookup: CDR1 SGHTA, CDR2 FQGNSA. The CDR3 sequence is CAGGRAKETQYF.

J is TRBJ2-7 and V is TRBV6-6; TCRdb's assignment of TRBD1 cannot be checked, as there is no DNA. The CDR3 extends over 13 amino acids. CDR1 is MNHNY and CDR2 is SVGAGI in the germline V gene (reference sequence). The CDR3 protein is CASSRQGANEQYF.

The rearrangement uses TRBV5-1 and TRBJ2-1. Germline CDR1 SGHRS, CDR2 YFSETQ. The CDR3 is 14 amino acids. The CDR3 protein is CASSFYSSYNEQFF.

CDR3 loop: CASSWTGKNSPLHF. The chain combines TRBV27 with TRBJ1-6; TCRdb's D call, TRBD1, is unchecked because there is no DNA. Germline assignment: CDR1 MNHEY and CDR2 SMNVEV (reference sequence). The CDR3 contains 14 residues.

This chain links TRBV20-1 with TRBJ2-7; TCRdb proposes TRBD1, but this gene call is untestable without DNA. This CDR3 comprises 12 residues. The germline CDR1 and CDR2 sequences are DFQATT and SNEGSKA (reference sequence). The CDR3 reads CSARPRGYEQYF.

This chain links TRBV7-2 with TRBJ1-1. CDR1 and CDR2 from the germline V gene are SGHTA and FQGNSA. This CDR3 region has 15 residues. CDR3 sequence reads: CASSLALAVNTEAFF.

The rearrangement joins TRBV4-2 to TRBJ2-3; TCRdb designates TRBD1, a call that cannot be tested without DNA. The CDR3 totals 16 residues. Germline V gene lookup returns CDR1 LGHNA and CDR2 YNFKEQ. The CDR3 loop is CASSENRGSSTDTQYF.

The chain couples TRBV7-9 to TRBJ2-5; as DNA is missing, the TRBD2 call by TCRdb cannot be tested. The CDR3 spans 14 residues. Germline values: CDR1 SEHNR, CDR2 FQNEAQ (reference sequence). CDR3 residues: CASSFGTSRETQYF.

The chain couples TRBV12-3 or TRBV12-4 to TRBJ1-6; TCRdb calls TRBD1, which cannot be checked without DNA. The CDR3 is 14 residues long. The chain's CDR3 is CASSSRDTNSPLHF.

The chain links TRBV4-1 to TRBJ2-3; the D gene TCRdb calls, TRBD2, cannot be checked with no DNA. The germline V gene encodes CDR1 MGHRA and CDR2 YSYEKL. The length of the CDR3 is 17 residues. This CDR3 reads CASSQDGRGGFPDTQYF.

The CDR3 here is CASSRRTGDNSPLHF. The chain is built from TRBV7-2 and TRBJ1-6; TCRdb proposes TRBD1, but this gene call is untestable without DNA. The germline V gene encodes CDR1 SGHTA and CDR2 FQGNSA. The CDR3 loop spans 15 amino acids.